The rows below give T cell receptor beta chains drawn from one sample of a study of tumor-infiltrating lymphocytes in oesophageal squamous cell carcinoma. TCRdb re-analysed the PCR reads in MiXCR, keeping a single row per CDR3 protein. The repertoire holds roughly 20,000 distinct CDR3 sequences, with roughly two fifths as singletons. The sequenced sample consisted of esophageal tumor tissue. These receptors came from a male donor with esophageal squamous cell carcinoma. Each CDR3 is given with its conserved first and last residue. The D gene is left open where the match is weak. Size is stated for part of the rows, as once, few or many counts, or as a class when the clone is expanded.

DNA,CDR3,D,V,J,size
TGTGCCAGCAGCAGGACGGGGATAGCCAAAAACATTCAGTACTTC,CASSRTGIAKNIQYF,NA,TRBV6-1,TRBJ2-4,many
TGTGCCAGCAGCAAGAAGACTAATGAAAAACTGTTTTTT,CASSKKTNEKLFF,NA,TRBV6-1,TRBJ1-4,many
TGTGCCAGCAGGGAACACGGTCAAGAGACCCAGTACTTC,CASREHGQETQYF,NA,TRBV2,TRBJ2-5,NA
TGTGCCAGCAGCAGACTAGCGGGTAGCTCCTACGAGCAGTACTTC,CASSRLAGSSYEQYF,TRBD2,TRBV7-2,TRBJ2-7,medium-sized
TGTGCCAGCAGCCCTGAATCGAATCTGTGGAGTAATGAAAAACTGTTTTTT,CASSPESNLWSNEKLFF,NA,TRBV7-8,TRBJ1-4,medium-sized
TGTGCCTGGAGTGTAACCCTAGCGGGGATCAATGAGCAGTTCTTC,CAWSVTLAGINEQFF,TRBD2,TRBV30,TRBJ2-1,NA
TGTGCCAGCAGCGCGGGACTAGCGGGAGGTTCCTACAATGAGCAGTACTTC,CASSAGLAGGSYNEQYF,TRBD2,TRBV11-2,TRBJ2-7,NA
TGTGCCAGCAGCTTGCAATTGGGGCTAGCGGGAGGGCCCCCCTACGAGCAGTACTTC,CASSLQLGLAGGPPYEQYF,TRBD2,TRBV11-3,TRBJ2-7,NA
TGTGCCAGCAGCTTAGATAAGGGGAGGACCCAGTACTTC,CASSLDKGRTQYF,NA,TRBV7-2,TRBJ2-5,NA
TGTGCCAGCAGCCTGACAGGGAACTATGGCTACACCTTC,CASSLTGNYGYTF,TRBD1,TRBV12-3/TRBV12-4,TRBJ1-2,many
TGTGCCAGCAGACGGTTGGGGACCGGGGAGCTGTTTTTT,CASRRLGTGELFF,NA,TRBV12-3/TRBV12-4,TRBJ2-2,many
TGTGCCATCAGTGAGACCTACGAGCAGTACTTC,CAISETYEQYF,NA,TRBV10-3,TRBJ2-7,many
TGTGCCAGCAGCTTAGCTGGGGCGGGGGAGACCCAGTACTTC,CASSLAGAGETQYF,NA,TRBV7-9,TRBJ2-5,NA
TGTGCCAGCAGCGACGACAGGGGAAGGGGCAATCAGCCCCGGCATTTT,CASSDDRGRGNQPRHF,TRBD1,TRBV6-1,TRBJ1-5,medium-sized
TGTGCCAGCAGCTCTGGGGGGGTAGGGATCTTC,CASSSGGVGIF,TRBD2,TRBV14,TRBJ2-1,NA
TGTGCCAGCAGCCACAACCGGGCCGCATTCTACAATGAGCAGTTCTTC,CASSHNRAAFYNEQFF,NA,TRBV7-6,TRBJ2-1,NA
TGTGCCAGCAGCCCGGGACAGCCGGCTTTCTTT,CASSPGQPAFF,TRBD1,TRBV2,TRBJ1-1,many
TGTGCCAGCAGCCTTGGACTAAGCACCGGGGAGCTGTACTTC,CASSLGLSTGELYF,NA,TRBV7-2,TRBJ2-1,NA
TGTGCCAGTAGTATCACCGACATCACTGAAGCTTTCTTT,CASSITDITEAFF,NA,TRBV19,TRBJ1-1,NA
TGTGCCAGCAGTTACCATCGTCCGGGAGTGAGCACAGATACGCAGTATTTT,CASSYHRPGVSTDTQYF,NA,TRBV6-5,TRBJ2-3,NA
TGTGCCAGCAGTGGAGGGGAAAATGAGCAGTTCTTC,CASSGGENEQFF,NA,TRBV6-1,TRBJ2-1,medium-sized
TGTGCCAGCAGCTTAAGTTGGACTGCCAATGAAAAACTGTTTTTT,CASSLSWTANEKLFF,NA,TRBV7-2,TRBJ1-4,NA
TGTGCCAGCTTCTCCCGAGCGGCTAGCGGTAGCTACGAGCAGTACTTC,CASFSRAASGSYEQYF,TRBD2,TRBV28,TRBJ2-7,medium-sized
TGTGCCAGCAGTGGGGGGTGGGGCAGGGGGACTAGCGGAAAATCCTACGAGCAGTACTTC,CASSGGWGRGTSGKSYEQYF,TRBD2,TRBV6-8,TRBJ2-7,NA
TGTGCCAGCAGCGTCGACTCCTCCGGCTACGAGCAGTTCTTC,CASSVDSSGYEQFF,NA,TRBV7-2,TRBJ2-1,NA
TGTGCCAGCAGCCGACTAGCTCAGAAAGGTGATACGCAGTATTTT,CASSRLAQKGDTQYF,TRBD2,TRBV7-2,TRBJ2-3,NA
TGTGCCAGCAGCGTAGGGGGCTCGAGCTCCTACAATGAGCAGTTCTTC,CASSVGGSSSYNEQFF,NA,TRBV9,TRBJ2-1,NA
TGTGCCAGCAGCGCGACCGGGGCGGGAGTTGGCGATGAGCAGTTCTTC,CASSATGAGVGDEQFF,TRBD2,TRBV7-6,TRBJ2-1,few
TGTGCCACCAGTGAGGGTAGCGAGCAGTTCTTC,CATSEGSEQFF,NA,TRBV24-1,TRBJ2-1,NA
TGCGCCAGCAGCTTGACAGGGGGCATCGGCACCGGGGAGCTGTTTTTT,CASSLTGGIGTGELFF,TRBD1,TRBV5-1,TRBJ2-2,few
TGTGCCAGCAAACGACAGGTAACCTCCTACGAGCAGTACTTC,CASKRQVTSYEQYF,NA,TRBV28,TRBJ2-7,NA
TGTGCCAGCAGTGTCGGACTAGCTGACGGTAGCGAGCAGTACTTC,CASSVGLADGSEQYF,TRBD2,TRBV6-1,TRBJ2-7,NA
TGTGCCATCAGTACCTACAGGGAGCATGAGCAGTTCTTC,CAISTYREHEQFF,NA,TRBV10-3,TRBJ2-1,NA
TGTGCCAGCAGTTTGGGGCGGGGGGGCCAAGATACGCAGTATTTT,CASSLGRGGQDTQYF,TRBD2,TRBV12-3/TRBV12-4,TRBJ2-3,NA
TGTGCCAGCAGTATGCGGACAGGCGGGACCTCCAACACCTTC,CASSMRTGGTSNTF,TRBD1,TRBV12-3/TRBV12-4,TRBJ1-2,NA
TGTGCCAGCAGCCGCGCTGAGACAGGGGCAAGCTCCTACGAGCAGTACTTC,CASSRAETGASSYEQYF,TRBD1,TRBV12-3/TRBV12-4,TRBJ2-7,many
TGTGCCAGCAGCCCTACAGGGGGCTACGAGCAGTACTTC,CASSPTGGYEQYF,TRBD1,TRBV7-6,TRBJ2-7,large
TGTGCCAGCAGCTTTATCGGACAGAGCTCCTATAATTCACCCCTCCACTTT,CASSFIGQSSYNSPLHF,NA,TRBV5-4,TRBJ1-6,NA
TGTGCCAGCAGCTTAGCGGGGGCAGTTTACGAGACCCAGTACTTC,CASSLAGAVYETQYF,NA,TRBV11-2,TRBJ2-5,many
TGTGCCAGCAGCCCGGGGCCTGGACAGGGCAATTCACCCCTCCACTTT,CASSPGPGQGNSPLHF,TRBD1,TRBV7-2,TRBJ1-6,medium-sized
TGTGCCAGCAGCTTAATCCAGAGTATAGCGGGAGGGCCGACAGATACGCAGTATTTT,CASSLIQSIAGGPTDTQYF,TRBD2,TRBV7-8,TRBJ2-3,once
TGTGCCAGCAGTTCAATCAGAGAGACCCAGTACTTC,CASSSIRETQYF,NA,TRBV12-3/TRBV12-4,TRBJ2-5,few
TGCAGTGCTAGGGGTAGTATTGGTACAGATACGCAGTATTTT,CSARGSIGTDTQYF,NA,TRBV20-1,TRBJ2-3,NA